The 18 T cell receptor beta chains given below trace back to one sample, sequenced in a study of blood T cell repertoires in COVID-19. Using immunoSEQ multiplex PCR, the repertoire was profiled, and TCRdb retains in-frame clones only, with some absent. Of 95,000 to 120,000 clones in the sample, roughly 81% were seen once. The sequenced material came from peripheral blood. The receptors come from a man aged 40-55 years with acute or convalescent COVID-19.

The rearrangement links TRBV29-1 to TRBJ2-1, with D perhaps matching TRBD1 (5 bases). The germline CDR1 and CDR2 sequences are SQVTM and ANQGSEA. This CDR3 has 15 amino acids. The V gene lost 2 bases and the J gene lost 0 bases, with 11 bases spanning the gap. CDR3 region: CSVEPTVTSYNEQFF. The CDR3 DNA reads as TGCAGCGTTGAACCGACAGTTACCTCCTACAATGAGCAGTTCTTC.

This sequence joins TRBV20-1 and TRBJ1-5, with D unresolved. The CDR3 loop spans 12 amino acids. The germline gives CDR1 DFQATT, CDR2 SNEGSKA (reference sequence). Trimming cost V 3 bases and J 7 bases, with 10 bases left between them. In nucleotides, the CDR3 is TGCAGTGCTAGTGCGGGGTACCAGCCCCAGCATTTT. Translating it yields CSASAGYQPQHF.

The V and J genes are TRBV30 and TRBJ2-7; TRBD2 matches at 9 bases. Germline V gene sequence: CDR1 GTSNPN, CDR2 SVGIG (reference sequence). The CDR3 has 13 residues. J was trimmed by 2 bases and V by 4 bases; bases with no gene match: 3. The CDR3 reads CAWNGGGAYEQYF. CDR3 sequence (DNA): TGTGCCTGGAACGGCGGGGGGGCCTACGAGCAGTACTTC.

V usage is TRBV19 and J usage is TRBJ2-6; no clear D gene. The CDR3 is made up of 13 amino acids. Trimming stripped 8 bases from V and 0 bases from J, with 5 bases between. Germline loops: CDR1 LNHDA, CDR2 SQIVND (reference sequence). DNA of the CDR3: TGTGCCAGTCGCGTCTCTGGGGCCAACGTCCTGACTTTC. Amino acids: CASRVSGANVLTF. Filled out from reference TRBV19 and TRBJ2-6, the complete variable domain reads DGGITQSPKYLFRKEGQNVTLSCEQNLNHDAMYWYRQDPGQGLRLIYYSQIVNDFQKGDIAEGYSVSREKKESFPLTVTSAQKNPTAFYLCASRVSGANVLTFGAGSRLTVL.

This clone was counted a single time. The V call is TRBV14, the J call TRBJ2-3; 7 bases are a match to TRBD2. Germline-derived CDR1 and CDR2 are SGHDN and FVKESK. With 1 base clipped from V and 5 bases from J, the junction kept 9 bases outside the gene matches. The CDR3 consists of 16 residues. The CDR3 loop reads CASSQVFREGLDTQYF. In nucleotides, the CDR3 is TGTGCCAGCAGCCAAGTCTTCAGGGAGGGCCTAGATACGCAGTATTTT.

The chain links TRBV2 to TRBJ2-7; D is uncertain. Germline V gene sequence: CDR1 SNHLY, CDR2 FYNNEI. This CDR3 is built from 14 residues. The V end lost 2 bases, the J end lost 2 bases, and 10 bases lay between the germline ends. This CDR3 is CASSEITQTYEQYF. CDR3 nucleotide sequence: TGTGCCAGCAGTGAAATTACACAAACCTACGAGCAGTACTTC.

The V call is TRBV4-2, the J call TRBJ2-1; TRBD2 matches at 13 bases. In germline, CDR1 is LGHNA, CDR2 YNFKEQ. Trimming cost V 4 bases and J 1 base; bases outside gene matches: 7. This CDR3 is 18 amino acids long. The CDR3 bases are TGTGCCAGCAGCCTACGTACGGGACTAGCGGGGTCCTACAATGAGCAGTTCTTC. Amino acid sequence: CASSLRTGLAGSYNEQFF.

The CDR3 spells CASSVASGGAYNEQFF. The CDR3 nucleotides read TGTGCCAGCAGCGTAGCCAGCGGGGGGGCTTACAATGAGCAGTTCTTC. The chain uses TRBV9 and TRBJ2-1; TRBD2 matches 10 bases. V shed 0 bases and J 4 bases; nucleotides not matched to a gene: 4. This CDR3 is 16 amino acids long. Germline CDR1 SGDLS, CDR2 YYNGEE.

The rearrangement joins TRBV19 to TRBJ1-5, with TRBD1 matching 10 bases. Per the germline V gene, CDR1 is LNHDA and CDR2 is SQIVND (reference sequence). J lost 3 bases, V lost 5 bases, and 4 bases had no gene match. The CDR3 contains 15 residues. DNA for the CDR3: TGTGCCAGTAGTTGGGACAGGGGTGTCAATCAGCCCCAGCATTTT. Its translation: CASSWDRGVNQPQHF.

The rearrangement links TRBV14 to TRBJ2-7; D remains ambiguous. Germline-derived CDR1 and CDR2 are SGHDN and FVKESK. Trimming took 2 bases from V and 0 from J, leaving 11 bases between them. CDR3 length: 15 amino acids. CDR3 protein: CASSQYDTLSYEQYF. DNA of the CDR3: TGTGCCAGCAGCCAATATGACACACTCTCCTACGAGCAGTACTTC.

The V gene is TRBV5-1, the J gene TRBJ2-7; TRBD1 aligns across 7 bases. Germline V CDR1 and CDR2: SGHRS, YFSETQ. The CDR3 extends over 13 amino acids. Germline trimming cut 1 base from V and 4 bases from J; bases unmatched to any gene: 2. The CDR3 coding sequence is TGCGCCAGCAGCTTGACAGGGGAGTACGAGCAGTACTTC. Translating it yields CASSLTGEYEQYF.

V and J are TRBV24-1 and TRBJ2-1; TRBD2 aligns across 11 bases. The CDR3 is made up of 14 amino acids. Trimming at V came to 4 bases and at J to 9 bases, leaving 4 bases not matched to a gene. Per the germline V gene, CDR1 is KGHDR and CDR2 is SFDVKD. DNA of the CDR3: TGTGCCACCAGTGACCCCACTAGCGGGGGTGAGCAGTTCTTC. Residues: CATSDPTSGGEQFF.

The CDR3 loop reads CASSVGLAGDTQYF. DNA of the CDR3: TGTGCCAGCAGCGTGGGACTAGCGGGAGATACGCAGTATTTT. The V gene is TRBV7-7, the J gene TRBJ2-3; 12 bases fit TRBD2. The V segment lost 5 bases and the J segment 5 bases; nucleotides outside the gene matches: 2. Germline V gene data show CDR1 as SSHAT and CDR2 as FNYEAQ (reference sequence). The CDR3 runs to 14 residues.

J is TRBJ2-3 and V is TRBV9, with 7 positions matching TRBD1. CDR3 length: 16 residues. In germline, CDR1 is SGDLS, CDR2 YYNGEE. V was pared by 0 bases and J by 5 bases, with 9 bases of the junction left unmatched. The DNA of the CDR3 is TGTGCCAGCAGCGTAGTTGAGACAGGGATCAAAGATACGCAGTATTTT. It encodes CASSVVETGIKDTQYF.

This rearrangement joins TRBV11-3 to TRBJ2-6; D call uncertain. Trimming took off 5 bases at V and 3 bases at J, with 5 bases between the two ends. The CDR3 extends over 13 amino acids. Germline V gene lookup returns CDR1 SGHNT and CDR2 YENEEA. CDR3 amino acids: CASSPGGANVLTF. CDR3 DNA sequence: TGTGCCAGCAGCCCAGGTGGGGCCAACGTCCTGACTTTC.

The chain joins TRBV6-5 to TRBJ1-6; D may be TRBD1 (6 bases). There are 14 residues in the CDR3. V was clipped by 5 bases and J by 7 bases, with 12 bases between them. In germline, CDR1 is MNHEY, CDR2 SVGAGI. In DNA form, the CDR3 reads TGTGCCAGCAGTCAGTGGACAGCAAATTCACCCCTCCACTTT. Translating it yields CASSQWTANSPLHF.

CDR3 DNA sequence: TGTGCCAGCAGTTGGCGGGGAACCTCAAACCAGCCCCAGCATTTT. It encodes CASSWRGTSNQPQHF. This sequence joins TRBV6-1 and TRBJ1-5; the D is unclear. Trimming pared 5 bases from V and 7 bases from J, leaving 18 bases between. The germline V gene has CDR1 MNHNS and CDR2 SASEGT. This CDR3 has 15 residues.

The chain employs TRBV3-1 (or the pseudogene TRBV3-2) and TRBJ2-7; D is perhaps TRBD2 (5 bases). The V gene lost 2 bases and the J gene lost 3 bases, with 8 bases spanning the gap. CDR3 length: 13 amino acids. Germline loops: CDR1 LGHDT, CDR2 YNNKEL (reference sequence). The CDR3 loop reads CASSQSGIYEQYF. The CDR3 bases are TGTGCCAGCAGCCAATCCGGGATCTACGAGCAGTACTTC.